The 25 T cell receptor beta chains presented below share a single source sample, sequenced in a study of response to subunit inactivated influenza vaccine. TCRdb independently ran MiXCR on the RT-PCR reads; one entry per CDR3 protein. Here the sample spans hundreds of thousands of distinct CDR3 sequences, 22% being singletons. The starting material was PBMCs from blood, obtained around 22 months after vaccination. The receptors come from a man aged 45 to 75 who received an inactivated influenza vaccine.

V and J are TRBV4-1 and TRBJ2-1; 10 nucleotides line up with TRBD2. The CDR3 is 18 residues long. The junction had 5 bases not matched to a gene; V was cut back by 0 bases and J by 0 bases. Germline V gene data show CDR1 as MGHRA and CDR2 as YSYEKL. CDR3 nucleotide sequence: TGCGCCAGCAGCCAAGATTTACTAGCGGGGAGCTCCTACAATGAGCAGTTCTTC. This sequence encodes CASSQDLLAGSSYNEQFF.

The gene calls are TRBV4-2 and TRBJ2-7; 7 bases match TRBD1. The germline gives CDR1 LGHNA, CDR2 YNFKEQ. After removal of 0 bases from V and 2 bases from J, the junction contained 4 bases not matched to a gene. The CDR3 has 15 amino acids. The CDR3 nucleotides are TGTGCCAGCAGCCAAGATACAGGGGAACCCTACGAGCAGTACTTC. Its translation: CASSQDTGEPYEQYF.

The V gene is TRBV7-9, the J gene TRBJ1-3, with 7 bases that match TRBD1. V lost 5 bases, J lost 0 bases, and 4 bases stayed unmatched. The CDR3 spans 15 residues. Germline V gives CDR1 SEHNR, CDR2 FQNEAQ (reference sequence). As DNA, the CDR3 is TGTGCCAGCAGCCCCGGGGACAGCTCTGGAAACACCATATATTTT. Translating gives CASSPGDSSGNTIYF. Filled out from reference TRBV7-9 and TRBJ1-3, the complete variable domain reads DTGVSQNPRHKITKRGQNVTFRCDPISEHNRLYWYRQTLGQGPEFLTYFQNEAQLEKSRLLSDRFSAERPKGSFSTLEIQRTEQGDSAMYLCASSPGDSSGNTIYFGEGSWLTVV.

This chain connects TRBV18 to TRBJ1-3, with D perhaps TRBD1 (6 bases). Per germline, CDR1 KGHSH and CDR2 LQKENI. Trimming took 0 bases from V and 0 from J, leaving 18 bases between them. This CDR3 contains 19 residues. The CDR3 nucleotides read TGTGCCAGCTCACCACCCGGACAGAGGGCTTACTCCTCTGGAAACACCATATATTTT. It translates to CASSPPGQRAYSSGNTIYF.

In its sample, this clonotype was seen a few times. The J gene is TRBJ1-4, the V gene TRBV5-1, with 9 bases aligning to TRBD1. This CDR3 is 13 amino acids long. V shed 8 bases, J shed 4 bases, and the junction held 3 bases outside the gene matches. Per germline, CDR1 SGHRS and CDR2 YFSETQ. CDR3 amino acids: CASRQGVNEKLFF. The CDR3 nucleotides are TGCGCCAGTCGACAGGGGGTTAATGAAAAACTGTTTTTT.

In its sample, this clonotype was seen many times. The chain joins TRBV7-2 to TRBJ2-1; 10 nucleotides line up with TRBD2. The CDR3 has 14 residues. Germline V lookup: CDR1 SGHTA, CDR2 FQGNSA. The trim removed 5 bases at V and 5 bases at J, leaving 3 bases unmatched. The CDR3 reads CASSRTSGNNEQFF. CDR3 DNA: TGTGCCAGCAGCCGGACTAGCGGAAACAATGAGCAGTTCTTC.

The V and J genes are TRBV12-3 or TRBV12-4 and TRBJ2-1; D is possibly TRBD2 (5 bases). The CDR3 length is 12 residues. Trimming took 3 bases from V and 8 from J, leaving 8 bases between them. The CDR3 nucleotides are TGTGCCAGCAGTTTTAGAGGGTATGAGCAGTTCTTC. Protein: CASSFRGYEQFF.

This clonotype came up many times. The gene calls are TRBV7-9 and TRBJ1-3, with 9 nucleotides matching TRBD1. After removal of 5 bases from V and 3 bases from J, the junction contained 8 bases not matched to a gene. This CDR3 has 16 amino acids. Germline V gene data show CDR1 as SEHNR and CDR2 as FQNEAQ (reference sequence). The CDR3 sequence is CASSDPGQGHGNTIYF. The CDR3 DNA reads TGTGCCAGCAGCGACCCGGGACAGGGCCATGGAAACACCATATATTTT.

The chain carries TRBV5-1 and TRBJ1-1, with 7 bases matching TRBD1. Per germline, CDR1 SGHRS and CDR2 YFSETQ. This CDR3 has 14 residues. Germline trimming cut 4 bases from V and 8 bases from J; bases unmatched to any gene: 11. The CDR3 region is CASSPGQASSEAFF. The CDR3 DNA reads as TGCGCCAGCAGCCCCGGACAGGCTTCCTCCGAAGCTTTCTTT.

The CDR3, as DNA: TGTGCCAGCAGCAAGACTAGCGGGAGTGGTACGCAGTATTTT. Residues: CASSKTSGSGTQYF. The chain uses TRBV7-9 and TRBJ2-3; TRBD2 agrees at 12 bases. Germline assignment: CDR1 SEHNR and CDR2 FQNEAQ (reference sequence). V was clipped by 5 bases and J by 8 bases; unmatched bases: 5. The CDR3 contains 14 residues.

The gene calls are TRBV5-1 and TRBJ1-3; TRBD1 might be the D (5 bases). Germline CDR1 is SGHRS and CDR2 is YFSETQ. V lost 6 bases and J 2 bases, leaving 15 bases between the germline ends. This CDR3 region has 15 residues. CDR3 residues: CASMTTGSPGNTIYF. CDR3 sequence (DNA): TGCGCCAGCATGACCACAGGCAGCCCTGGAAACACCATATATTTT.

This clonotype was picked up a small number of times. CDR3: CASMRSRGSYEQYF. Here the CDR3 DNA reads TGTGCCAGCATGAGATCGAGAGGCTCCTACGAGCAGTACTTC. The chain uses TRBV12-3 or TRBV12-4 and TRBJ2-7; D unresolved. This CDR3 is 14 amino acids long. Trimming removed 7 bases from V and 0 bases from J, with 13 bases in between.

This clonotype appeared a few times. This chain joins TRBV12-3 or TRBV12-4 and TRBJ2-1, with a possible D match to TRBD2 (5 bases). V lost 3 bases and J 8 bases, leaving 14 bases between the germline ends. The CDR3 sequence is 14 residues long. CDR3 nucleotide sequence: TGTGCCAGCAGTTTGGGCGGGTCTTTGTATGAGCAGTTCTTC. Translation gives CASSLGGSLYEQFF.

The chain uses TRBV10-3 and TRBJ1-3; TRBD1 aligns across 7 bases. J lost 2 bases, V lost 4 bases, and 8 bases had no gene match. The CDR3 has 16 residues. Germline V gene sequence: CDR1 ENHRY, CDR2 SYGVKD. CDR3 protein: CAISGLGQSPGNTIYF. The CDR3 nucleotides read TGTGCCATCAGTGGACTGGGACAGTCCCCTGGAAACACCATATATTTT.

This clonotype was picked up many times. The rearrangement links TRBV18 to TRBJ1-3; D might be TRBD1 (5 bases). The germline CDR1 and CDR2 sequences are KGHSH and LQKENI. This CDR3 is 16 amino acids long. V lost 6 bases to trimming and J lost 4 bases, with 19 bases between them. CDR3: CASSPMGGTRGNTIYF. In nucleotides, the CDR3 is TGTGCCAGCTCCCCCATGGGGGGGACGAGAGGAAACACCATATATTTT.

This clonotype was counted a few times. The rearrangement links TRBV29-1 to TRBJ2-7, with D perhaps matching TRBD1 or TRBD2 (5 bases each). The CDR3 is made up of 13 amino acids. V was cut by 4 bases and J by 3 bases, with 13 bases left in between. Germline values: CDR1 SQVTM, CDR2 ANQGSEA. The CDR3 here is CSVVPRGYYEQYF. CDR3 DNA: TGCAGCGTTGTCCCGAGGGGCTACTACGAGCAGTACTTC.

The CDR3 loop reads CASSSPTTGGREKLFF. In DNA form, the CDR3 reads TGTGCCAGCAGCTCACCCACGACAGGGGGACGTGAAAAACTGTTTTTT. The chain joins TRBV7-9 to TRBJ1-4, with 9 bases matching TRBD1. Trimming took 4 bases from V and 7 from J; bases not matched to a gene: 10. The CDR3 has 16 residues. Germline loops: CDR1 SEHNR, CDR2 FQNEAQ (reference sequence).

Only a few counts were recorded for this clonotype. The V gene is TRBV7-2, the J gene TRBJ2-2, with a weak D call TRBD2 (6 bases). Germline V gene lookup returns CDR1 SGHTA and CDR2 FQGNSA. The CDR3 is 12 residues long. The V gene lost 5 bases and the J gene lost 9 bases, with 10 bases spanning the gap. The CDR3 DNA sequence: TGTGCCAGCAGCCCGACTAGGCGGGAGCTGTTTTTT. This gives the protein CASSPTRRELFF.

The table lists this clonotype with many counts. The chain joins TRBV20-1 to TRBJ1-5, with D maybe TRBD1 (5 bases). CDR1 and CDR2 (germline): DFQATT, SNEGSKA (reference sequence). V was clipped by 8 bases and J by 8 bases, with 16 bases between them. This CDR3 region has 12 residues. The CDR3 is CSTRSLREPQHF. The CDR3 bases are TGCAGTACTCGGAGCCTCAGGGAGCCCCAGCATTTT.

This clonotype was seen repeatedly, ten times or more. The chain recombines TRBV12-3 or TRBV12-4 with TRBJ1-6; no firm D call. With 5 bases removed from V and 5 bases from J, the gap between germline ends came to 10 bases. The CDR3 length is 14 residues. CDR3 bases: TGTGCCAGCAGTCGGACGGAACATAATTCACCCCTCCACTTT. Protein: CASSRTEHNSPLHF.

This clonotype turned up a few times. The chain uses TRBV5-1 and TRBJ1-4; the D is unclear. Germline values: CDR1 SGHRS, CDR2 YFSETQ. The V and J ends lost 0 bases and 0 bases respectively, with 6 bases between them. CDR3 size: 15 residues. This chain's CDR3 is CASSLAAPTNEKLFF. DNA for the CDR3: TGCGCCAGCAGCTTGGCGGCCCCAACTAATGAAAAACTGTTTTTT.

This clonotype was observed at least ten times. CDR3 region: CASSRLAANNEQFF. The CDR3 nucleotides are TGTGCCAGCAGTCGGCTAGCGGCAAACAATGAGCAGTTCTTC. The chain combines TRBV6-2 or TRBV6-3 with TRBJ2-1; 7 bases are shared with TRBD2. The CDR3 has 14 residues. CDR1 and CDR2 from the germline V gene are MNHEY and SVGEGT. V shed 5 bases and J 5 bases; nucleotides not matched to a gene: 6.

The chain employs TRBV5-1 and TRBJ2-5; no reliable D call. Trimming took 0 bases from V and 4 from J, leaving 10 bases between them. The CDR3 sequence is 14 residues long. Germline-derived CDR1 and CDR2 are SGHRS and YFSETQ. CDR3 in amino acids: CASSLALAGETQYF. The CDR3 bases are TGCGCCAGCAGCTTGGCCTTGGCCGGAGAGACCCAGTACTTC.

This CDR3 is CASSYPDSPLHF. CDR3 in DNA: TGTGCCAGCAGCTACCCGGATTCACCCCTCCACTTT. V is TRBV7-9 and J is TRBJ1-6, with D unclear. Trimming cost V 4 bases and J 8 bases, with 6 bases left between them. The germline CDR1 and CDR2 sequences are SEHNR and FQNEAQ (reference sequence). The CDR3 is 12 residues long.

This clonotype showed up just a few times. The chain joins TRBV6-2 or TRBV6-3 to TRBJ2-7; D gene uncertain. V gave up 2 bases and J gave up 5 bases, with 10 bases separating them. Germline CDR1 reads MNHEY; CDR2 reads SVGEGT. This CDR3 has 13 amino acids. The CDR3: CASSYRVGDEQYF. DNA of the CDR3: TGTGCCAGCAGTTACCGAGTTGGGGACGAGCAGTACTTC.